The 18 T cell receptor beta chains below were found in one sample sequenced in a study of blood T cell repertoires in COVID-19. The protocol was immunoSEQ multiplex PCR, while the TCRdb copy is restricted to in-frame clones and leaves out a portion. The repertoire includes more than 150,000 clones, about 85% of them detected once, and approximately 2.3% sits in the top ten. Sequenced sample: peripheral blood. These receptors were taken from a man between 65 and 85 years old with active or convalescent COVID-19.

J is TRBJ2-5 and V is TRBV7-6; D unresolved. Germline CDR1 SGHVS, CDR2 FNYEAQ. This CDR3 is 15 amino acids long. Trimming cost V 4 bases and J 1 base, with 13 bases left between them. The CDR3 region is CASSSNREAQETQYF. CDR3 bases: TGTGCCAGCAGCTCCAACCGCGAAGCCCAAGAGACCCAGTACTTC.

V is TRBV7-2 and J is TRBJ1-2; 9 bases are shared with TRBD1. The CDR3 totals 15 residues. J lost 5 bases, V lost 6 bases, and 10 bases had no gene match. Germline V CDR1 and CDR2: SGHTA, FQGNSA. The CDR3 bases are TGTGCCAGCAGAATTGGGGGGACAGGGCCTTATGGCTACACCTTC. It specifies CASRIGGTGPYGYTF.

Of note for this clone: Distinct nucleotide sequences in the sample also encode this CDR3. This rearrangement joins TRBV18 to TRBJ1-1; 8 nucleotides match TRBD1. The length of the CDR3 is 13 residues. The germline V gene encodes CDR1 KGHSH and CDR2 LQKENI. V was clipped by 3 bases and J by 5 bases; unmatched bases: 2. CDR3 residues: CASSPTGGTEAFF. The DNA for the CDR3 is TGTGCCAGCTCACCCACAGGGGGGACTGAAGCTTTCTTT.

The chain is built from TRBV2 and TRBJ1-3; possibly TRBD1 for D (5 bases). Germline V gives CDR1 SNHLY, CDR2 FYNNEI. Trimming left V 2 bases short and J 0 bases short, with 17 bases between. This CDR3 has 18 amino acids. As DNA, the CDR3 is TGTGCCAGCAGTGAATTTGCAGGGTTGACTCTCTCTGGAAACACCATATATTTT. This encodes CASSEFAGLTLSGNTIYF. The full variable domain, completed using reference TRBV2 and TRBJ1-3, is EPEVTQTPSHQVTQMGQEVILRCVPISNHLYFYWYRQILGQKVEFLVSFYNNEISEKSEIFDDQFSVERPDGSNFTLKIRSTKLEDSAMYFCASSEFAGLTLSGNTIYFGEGSWLTVV.

The rearrangement uses TRBV10-3 and TRBJ1-5; a weak D match, TRBD1 (5 bases). Germline assignment: CDR1 ENHRY and CDR2 SYGVKD. This CDR3 has 15 amino acids. Trimming pared 3 bases from V and 0 bases from J, leaving 9 bases between. The CDR3 bases are TGTGCCATCAGTGACCCGGACAATAGCAATCAGCCCCAGCATTTT. This translates into CAISDPDNSNQPQHF.

CDR3 sequence reads: CASSLGGLSQPQHF. The CDR3 coding sequence is TGTGCCAGCAGTTTGGGGGGACTCTCTCAGCCCCAGCATTTT. The rearrangement uses TRBV28 and TRBJ1-5, with a possible D match to TRBD1 (5 bases). Trimming took 3 bases from V and 6 from J, leaving 12 bases between them. Per the germline V gene, CDR1 is MDHEN and CDR2 is SYDVKM. The CDR3 consists of 14 residues. The whole variable domain, remainder taken from reference TRBV28 and TRBJ1-5, is DVKVTQSSRYLVKRTGEKVFLECVQDMDHENMFWYRQDPGLGLRLIYFSYDVKMKEKGDIPEGYSVSREKKERFSLILESASTNQTSMYLCASSLGGLSQPQHFGDGTRLSIL.

The chain joins TRBV6-2 or TRBV6-3 to TRBJ1-5, with 9 nucleotides matching TRBD1. There are 15 residues in the CDR3. With V trimmed by 2 bases and J by 4 bases, 3 bases remained unmatched. The germline V gene encodes CDR1 MNHEY and CDR2 SVGEGT. The CDR3 loop is CASSYLGTGNQPQHF. In nucleotides, the CDR3 is TGTGCCAGCAGTTACCTCGGGACAGGGAATCAGCCCCAGCATTTT.

In DNA, the CDR3 is TGTGCCACCAAACCCGGGACTCGTATAAACTATGGCTACACCTTC. Translating gives CATKPGTRINYGYTF. The chain employs TRBV28 and TRBJ1-2, with D tentatively TRBD1 (5 bases). Deletions cut 10 bases from V and 2 bases from J, with 20 bases between. The CDR3 is made up of 15 amino acids. From germline, CDR1 is MDHEN and CDR2 SYDVKM.

This chain uses TRBV7-8 with TRBJ2-1, with 11 bases matching TRBD1. This CDR3 is built from 12 residues. After removal of 5 bases from V and 12 bases from J, the junction contained 3 bases not matched to a gene. Germline CDR1 reads SGHVS; CDR2 reads FQNEAQ. The CDR3 sequence is CASSPGQGGQFF. The DNA for the CDR3 is TGTGCCAGCAGCCCGGGACAGGGGGGGCAGTTCTTC. Supplemented by reference TRBV7-8 and TRBJ2-1, the full variable domain reads GAGVSQSPRYKVAKRGQDVALRCDPISGHVSLFWYQQALGQGPEFLTYFQNEAQLDKSGLPSDRFFAERPEGSVSTLKIQRTQQEDSAVYLCASSPGQGGQFFGPGTRLTVL.

V gene TRBV7-8 combines with J gene TRBJ2-5; 9 positions agree with TRBD2. The CDR3 has 15 residues. Germline V gene data show CDR1 as SGHVS and CDR2 as FQNEAQ. The V gene end was trimmed by 5 bases and the J gene end by 4 bases; junction bases not matched to a gene: 8. The CDR3 reads CASSPHASGIETQYF. In DNA, the CDR3 is TGTGCCAGCAGCCCTCACGCTAGCGGGATAGAGACCCAGTACTTC.

The chain carries TRBV28 and TRBJ2-7; 8 positions agree with TRBD2. The CDR3 runs 16 residues. Germline assignment: CDR1 MDHEN and CDR2 SYDVKM. Losses at the gene ends were 2 bases for V and 3 bases for J; bases not matched to a gene: 9. Here the CDR3 reads CASSLVGRGRNYEQYF. DNA of the CDR3: TGTGCCAGCAGTTTAGTCGGGAGGGGCAGAAACTACGAGCAGTACTTC.

The V and J genes are TRBV6-1 and TRBJ2-1, with 14 bases matching TRBD2. Germline V lookup: CDR1 MNHNS, CDR2 SASEGT. The ends lost 4 bases at V and 4 bases at J; junction bases unmatched: 6. The CDR3 is 17 amino acids. CDR3 nucleotides: TGTGCCAGCAGTGCCCTGACTAGCGGGGGGGCTTACAATGAGCAGTTCTTC. Translating gives CASSALTSGGAYNEQFF.

The chain employs TRBV28 and TRBJ2-6; a weak D match, TRBD1 (5 bases). V was cut by 7 bases and J by 1 base, with 20 bases left in between. The length of the CDR3 is 18 residues. The germline V gene has CDR1 MDHEN and CDR2 SYDVKM. This CDR3 is CASTPWQGTWSGANVLTF. As DNA, the CDR3 is TGTGCCAGCACCCCTTGGCAGGGCACATGGTCTGGGGCCAACGTCCTGACTTTC. Full variable domain (rest looked up from reference TRBV28 and TRBJ2-6): DVKVTQSSRYLVKRTGEKVFLECVQDMDHENMFWYRQDPGLGLRLIYFSYDVKMKEKGDIPEGYSVSREKKERFSLILESASTNQTSMYLCASTPWQGTWSGANVLTFGAGSRLTVL.

This chain links TRBV30 with TRBJ2-4; 13 bases agree with TRBD2. The germline CDR1 and CDR2 sequences are GTSNPN and SVGIG (reference sequence). J gave up 8 bases and V 0 bases, and 4 bases lay outside the gene matches. CDR3 size: 15 residues. CDR3 bases: TGTGCCTGGAGTGTAACTAGCGGGGGGGTTGACATTCAGTACTTC. As protein: CAWSVTSGGVDIQYF.

The chain couples TRBV10-2 to TRBJ1-5; a weak D match, TRBD1 (5 bases). From germline, CDR1 is WSHSY and CDR2 SAAADI. CDR3 length: 16 amino acids. V gave up 2 bases and J gave up 2 bases, with 13 bases separating them. Here the CDR3 DNA reads TGCGCCAGCAGTGAGGGGCAGGGTTTAGGCAATCAGCCCCAGCATTTT. This sequence encodes CASSEGQGLGNQPQHF.

The V gene is TRBV4-3, the J gene TRBJ2-2; no firm D call. Germline lookup yields CDR1 LGHNA and CDR2 YSLEER. V lost 4 bases and J lost 5, with 17 bases in between. CDR3 length equals 16 residues. CDR3 amino acids: CASSPQNPPRTGELFF. DNA of the CDR3: TGCGCCAGCAGCCCCCAAAACCCCCCGAGGACCGGGGAGCTGTTTTTT.

The chain couples TRBV28 to TRBJ1-5, with unresolved D. V lost 3 bases, J lost 4 bases, and 13 bases lay in between. CDR1 and CDR2 (germline): MDHEN, SYDVKM. This CDR3 region has 15 residues. CDR3 sequence (DNA): TGTGCCAGCAGTTTCCAACCCCTCGGGAATCAGCCCCAGCATTTT. It specifies CASSFQPLGNQPQHF.

The V gene is TRBV18, the J gene TRBJ1-5; D call uncertain. The CDR3 is 15 amino acids. The germline V and J ends were trimmed by 1 base and 0 bases, with 7 bases remaining between them. In germline, CDR1 is KGHSH, CDR2 LQKENI. The DNA for the CDR3 is TGTGCCAGCTCACCACAGAGAAATAGCAATCAGCCCCAGCATTTT. It codes for CASSPQRNSNQPQHF.